These T cell receptor beta chains were read from a single sample in a study of T and B cells in COVID-19 patients. Each CDR3 protein gets one entry after TCRdb re-called the multiplex PCR reads with MiXCR. The sample shows around 8,700 distinct CDR3 sequences, about two fifths of them seen only once. The sequenced sample was blood. The receptors come from a human donor with active COVID-19. Both conserved end residues are part of each CDR3. Each record gives: D gene, J gene, clone size, V gene, CDR3 length, CDR3 DNA, CDR3 protein. A D gene is named only where the DNA matches it firmly. Clone sizes are given selectively: once, few, many, or a class where the clone is expanded.

d_call: -; j_call: TRBJ2-7; clone_size: -; v_call: TRBV5-4; cdr3_length: 14; cdr3_nt: TGTGCCAGCGGCGAAGGCAGAGGGTCCTACGAGCAGTACTTC; cdr3_aa: CASGEGRGSYEQYF
d_call: -; j_call: TRBJ1-2; clone_size: -; v_call: TRBV30; cdr3_length: 11; cdr3_nt: TGTGCCTGGAGTGTATCATTTGGCTACACCTTC; cdr3_aa: CAWSVSFGYTF
d_call: -; j_call: TRBJ1-1; clone_size: -; v_call: TRBV6-5; cdr3_length: 13; cdr3_nt: TGTGCCACCTTCAATTCGGATAACACTGAAGCTTTCTTT; cdr3_aa: CATFNSDNTEAFF
d_call: -; j_call: TRBJ1-2; clone_size: -; v_call: TRBV5-5; cdr3_length: 13; cdr3_nt: TGTGCCAGCAGCCTCGGGTCCAACTATGGCTACACCTTC; cdr3_aa: CASSLGSNYGYTF
d_call: -; j_call: TRBJ2-7; clone_size: -; v_call: TRBV29-1; cdr3_length: 9; cdr3_nt: TGCAGGGATCGCCTCGAGCAGTACTTC; cdr3_aa: CRDRLEQYF
d_call: -; j_call: TRBJ2-1; clone_size: -; v_call: TRBV19; cdr3_length: 13; cdr3_nt: TGTGCCACCGGGGGCAGAACTTACAATGAGCAGTTCTTC; cdr3_aa: CATGGRTYNEQFF
d_call: -; j_call: TRBJ1-2; clone_size: few; v_call: TRBV5-4; cdr3_length: 13; cdr3_nt: TGTGCCAGCAGCCCGGACAGATCCTATGGCTACACCTTC; cdr3_aa: CASSPDRSYGYTF
d_call: -; j_call: TRBJ1-2; clone_size: -; v_call: TRBV12-3/TRBV12-4; cdr3_length: 12; cdr3_nt: TGTGCCAGCAGTCTTGCGGACTATGGCTACACCTTC; cdr3_aa: CASSLADYGYTF
d_call: -; j_call: TRBJ2-3; clone_size: few; v_call: TRBV18; cdr3_length: 17; cdr3_nt: TGTGCCAGCTCACCCGCCCCGCGGGTTGACCGCACAGATACGCAGTATTTT; cdr3_aa: CASSPAPRVDRTDTQYF
d_call: TRBD1; j_call: TRBJ2-7; clone_size: few; v_call: TRBV6-2/TRBV6-3; cdr3_length: 14; cdr3_nt: TGTGCCAGCAGTTGGGACAGCACTGCCTACGAGCAGTACTTC; cdr3_aa: CASSWDSTAYEQYF
d_call: TRBD1; j_call: TRBJ2-5; clone_size: -; v_call: TRBV18; cdr3_length: 13; cdr3_nt: TGTGCCAGCTCACCCGGGACAGCGGAGACCCAGTACTTC; cdr3_aa: CASSPGTAETQYF
d_call: -; j_call: TRBJ2-1; clone_size: -; v_call: TRBV6-2/TRBV6-3; cdr3_length: 14; cdr3_nt: TGTGCCAGCAGTTACGGTGGTGTCCAAAATGAGCAGTTCTTC; cdr3_aa: CASSYGGVQNEQFF
d_call: -; j_call: TRBJ2-7; clone_size: -; v_call: TRBV6-2/TRBV6-3; cdr3_length: 14; cdr3_nt: TGTGCCAGCAGTTCACCGACAGGTTTCTACGAGCAGTACTTC; cdr3_aa: CASSSPTGFYEQYF
d_call: TRBD2; j_call: TRBJ2-1; clone_size: -; v_call: TRBV7-9; cdr3_length: 17; cdr3_nt: TGTGCCAGCAGCTTAGAAGTGGGGACTAGCGAGATCGATGAGCAGTTCTTC; cdr3_aa: CASSLEVGTSEIDEQFF
d_call: TRBD1; j_call: TRBJ2-7; clone_size: -; v_call: TRBV5-1; cdr3_length: 18; cdr3_nt: TGCGCCAGCAGCTTGGCGGGACAGGGCCCGGCGAGCTCCTACGAGCAGTACTTC; cdr3_aa: CASSLAGQGPASSYEQYF
d_call: TRBD2; j_call: TRBJ2-1; clone_size: few; v_call: TRBV6-5; cdr3_length: 16; cdr3_nt: TGTGCCAGCGGCCCAGCGGGGGTTATCTCCTACAATGAGCAGTTCTTC; cdr3_aa: CASGPAGVISYNEQFF
d_call: -; j_call: TRBJ2-3; clone_size: few; v_call: TRBV12-3/TRBV12-4; cdr3_length: 14; cdr3_nt: TGTGCCAGCAGTTTTAGAAGAACCACAGATACGCAGTATTTT; cdr3_aa: CASSFRRTTDTQYF
d_call: -; j_call: TRBJ2-1; clone_size: -; v_call: TRBV24-1; cdr3_length: 13; cdr3_nt: TGTGCCACCAGTGATAGCAACCGGAATGAGCAGTTCTTC; cdr3_aa: CATSDSNRNEQFF
d_call: TRBD2; j_call: TRBJ2-7; clone_size: few; v_call: TRBV6-5; cdr3_length: 16; cdr3_nt: TGTGCCAGCAGTTACACCTTTACGGGGGGAGACTACGAGCAGTACTTC; cdr3_aa: CASSYTFTGGDYEQYF
d_call: -; j_call: TRBJ1-5; clone_size: -; v_call: TRBV7-2; cdr3_length: 14; cdr3_nt: TGTGCCAGCAGCCGACAGGCTAGCAATCAGCCCCAGCATTTT; cdr3_aa: CASSRQASNQPQHF
d_call: TRBD1; j_call: TRBJ1-6; clone_size: few; v_call: TRBV6-5; cdr3_length: 16; cdr3_nt: TGTGCCAGCAGTTACTATCCGGGACAGGGAAATTCACCCCTCCACTTT; cdr3_aa: CASSYYPGQGNSPLHF
d_call: -; j_call: TRBJ1-3; clone_size: -; v_call: TRBV19; cdr3_length: 15; cdr3_nt: TGTGCCAGTAGTCCTGACAGTTCCTCTGGAAACACCATATATTTT; cdr3_aa: CASSPDSSSGNTIYF
d_call: -; j_call: TRBJ2-7; clone_size: once; v_call: TRBV5-5; cdr3_length: 12; cdr3_nt: TGTGCCAGCAGCACCTACTCGAGCGAGCAGTACTTC; cdr3_aa: CASSTYSSEQYF
d_call: -; j_call: TRBJ2-2; clone_size: few; v_call: TRBV10-3; cdr3_length: 11; cdr3_nt: TGTGCCATCGCCGACACCGGGGAGCTGTTTTTT; cdr3_aa: CAIADTGELFF
d_call: -; j_call: TRBJ2-6; clone_size: -; v_call: TRBV6-5; cdr3_length: 15; cdr3_nt: TGTGCCAGCAGGGATGGACACTCTGGGGCCAACGTCCTGACTTTC; cdr3_aa: CASRDGHSGANVLTF
d_call: -; j_call: TRBJ2-7; clone_size: medium-sized; v_call: TRBV13; cdr3_length: 15; cdr3_nt: TGTGCCAGCAGCTTAGGGGGCTCTAACCGCTACGAGCAGTACTTC; cdr3_aa: CASSLGGSNRYEQYF
d_call: -; j_call: TRBJ2-7; clone_size: medium-sized; v_call: TRBV15; cdr3_length: 16; cdr3_nt: TGTGCCACCAGCAGAGATGAGACAGAGAGAGACTACGAGCAGTACTTC; cdr3_aa: CATSRDETERDYEQYF
d_call: -; j_call: TRBJ1-1; clone_size: few; v_call: TRBV10-3; cdr3_length: 16; cdr3_nt: TGTGCCATCAGCTCGGGCGAAATCGGAGGTTTCACTGAAGCTTTCTTT; cdr3_aa: CAISSGEIGGFTEAFF
d_call: -; j_call: TRBJ1-5; clone_size: -; v_call: TRBV30; cdr3_length: 13; cdr3_nt: TGTGCCTGGAGTGTAACACTAAATCAGCCCCAGCATTTT; cdr3_aa: CAWSVTLNQPQHF
d_call: -; j_call: TRBJ1-2; clone_size: -; v_call: TRBV29-1; cdr3_length: 11; cdr3_nt: TGCAGCGTACACACAGGCGGTGGCTACACCTTC; cdr3_aa: CSVHTGGGYTF
d_call: -; j_call: TRBJ2-5; clone_size: medium-sized; v_call: TRBV29-1; cdr3_length: 16; cdr3_nt: TGCAGCGTCGATAGGTTCGGCCTCCGAGTTCAAGAGACCCAGTACTTC; cdr3_aa: CSVDRFGLRVQETQYF
d_call: -; j_call: TRBJ2-5; clone_size: once; v_call: TRBV6-2/TRBV6-3; cdr3_length: 12; cdr3_nt: TGTGCCAGCAGTTCGCTAGGGGAGACCCAGTACTTC; cdr3_aa: CASSSLGETQYF
d_call: -; j_call: TRBJ2-5; clone_size: many; v_call: TRBV27; cdr3_length: 13; cdr3_nt: TGTGCCAGCAGTTCCTCGGTAGGGAAGACCCAGTACTTC; cdr3_aa: CASSSSVGKTQYF
d_call: -; j_call: TRBJ2-2; clone_size: few; v_call: TRBV6-5; cdr3_length: 13; cdr3_nt: TGTGCCAGTGGGACCTCGAACACCGGGGAGCTGTTTTTT; cdr3_aa: CASGTSNTGELFF
d_call: -; j_call: TRBJ1-1; clone_size: -; v_call: TRBV5-4; cdr3_length: 15; cdr3_nt: TGTGCCAGCAGCTGGGGGATGGGCCAGAACACTGAAGCTTTCTTT; cdr3_aa: CASSWGMGQNTEAFF
d_call: -; j_call: TRBJ2-5; clone_size: -; v_call: TRBV15; cdr3_length: 13; cdr3_nt: TGTGCCACCAGTCGAGGGGCTGGAGCGCCCCAGTACTTC; cdr3_aa: CATSRGAGAPQYF
d_call: -; j_call: TRBJ1-2; clone_size: -; v_call: TRBV6-5; cdr3_length: 15; cdr3_nt: TGTGCCACATCTTGGCCCAGCCTCGGGGACTATGGCTACACCTTC; cdr3_aa: CATSWPSLGDYGYTF
d_call: -; j_call: TRBJ1-4; clone_size: -; v_call: TRBV29-1; cdr3_length: 12; cdr3_nt: TGCAGCGGGGGGGGAACTAATGAAAAACTGTTTTTT; cdr3_aa: CSGGGTNEKLFF
d_call: -; j_call: TRBJ1-4; clone_size: -; v_call: TRBV6-6; cdr3_length: 14; cdr3_nt: TGTGCCAGCACGAGGGGTGCAACTAATGAAAAACTGTTTTTT; cdr3_aa: CASTRGATNEKLFF
d_call: TRBD1; j_call: TRBJ1-6; clone_size: -; v_call: TRBV27; cdr3_length: 16; cdr3_nt: TGTGCCAGCAGTCAGAAGACGGGACAGGAGAATTCACCCCTCCACTTT; cdr3_aa: CASSQKTGQENSPLHF
d_call: -; j_call: TRBJ1-2; clone_size: few; v_call: TRBV19; cdr3_length: 14; cdr3_nt: TGTGCCAGTAGTATAGGACAGAAGGGATTTGGCTACACCTTC; cdr3_aa: CASSIGQKGFGYTF
d_call: TRBD1; j_call: TRBJ1-1; clone_size: -; v_call: TRBV5-1; cdr3_length: 14; cdr3_nt: TGCGCCAGCAGCCGGAGACAGGGGAACACTGAAGCTTTCTTT; cdr3_aa: CASSRRQGNTEAFF
d_call: -; j_call: TRBJ2-5; clone_size: -; v_call: TRBV12-3/TRBV12-4; cdr3_length: 16; cdr3_nt: TGTGCCAGCAACGGGAATGGGATTAGCGGCGGTGGCACCCAGTACTTC; cdr3_aa: CASNGNGISGGGTQYF
d_call: TRBD1; j_call: TRBJ2-7; clone_size: -; v_call: TRBV11-3; cdr3_length: 16; cdr3_nt: TGTGCCAGCAGCTTAGCGCGACCGGGACAGGGAGGCGAGCAGTACTTC; cdr3_aa: CASSLARPGQGGEQYF
d_call: -; j_call: TRBJ2-4; clone_size: -; v_call: TRBV5-4; cdr3_length: 19; cdr3_nt: TGTGCCAGCAGCTTGCAACTGGGGGCCAACCTGCTAGCCAAAAACATTCAGTACTTC; cdr3_aa: CASSLQLGANLLAKNIQYF
d_call: TRBD2; j_call: TRBJ2-3; clone_size: few; v_call: TRBV6-2/TRBV6-3; cdr3_length: 14; cdr3_nt: TGTGCCAGCAGTTTACTGACTAGCTTGGATACGCAGTATTTT; cdr3_aa: CASSLLTSLDTQYF
d_call: -; j_call: TRBJ1-2; clone_size: -; v_call: TRBV19; cdr3_length: 16; cdr3_nt: TGTGCCAGTAGTACCGAGGTCCCCCGGGGGAACTATGGCTACACCTTC; cdr3_aa: CASSTEVPRGNYGYTF
d_call: -; j_call: TRBJ1-4; clone_size: few; v_call: TRBV19; cdr3_length: 13; cdr3_nt: TGTGCCAGTAGTATAGCCAGGGCCGAAAAACTGTTTTTT; cdr3_aa: CASSIARAEKLFF
d_call: -; j_call: TRBJ2-5; clone_size: -; v_call: TRBV6-2/TRBV6-3; cdr3_length: 13; cdr3_nt: TGTGCCAGCAGTTACGTCGGTTTGGGGACCCAGTACTTC; cdr3_aa: CASSYVGLGTQYF
d_call: TRBD2; j_call: TRBJ2-7; clone_size: -; v_call: TRBV15; cdr3_length: 15; cdr3_nt: TGTGCCACCACCCCCGGGGAGGGCCCCTTCTACGAGCAGTACTTC; cdr3_aa: CATTPGEGPFYEQYF
d_call: -; j_call: TRBJ1-1; clone_size: -; v_call: TRBV19; cdr3_length: 13; cdr3_nt: TGTGCCAGTAGGGGAGGAGGACGGGATGAAGCTTTCTTT; cdr3_aa: CASRGGGRDEAFF
d_call: -; j_call: TRBJ2-5; clone_size: medium-sized; v_call: TRBV29-1; cdr3_length: 13; cdr3_nt: TGCAGCGTTACACCCGCTTCGCAAGAGACCCAGTACTTC; cdr3_aa: CSVTPASQETQYF
d_call: -; j_call: TRBJ1-1; clone_size: few; v_call: TRBV29-1; cdr3_length: 15; cdr3_nt: TGCAGCGCTGTGATACCCGGAGCCAAAAACACTGAAGCTTTCTTT; cdr3_aa: CSAVIPGAKNTEAFF
d_call: TRBD2; j_call: TRBJ2-1; clone_size: few; v_call: TRBV12-3/TRBV12-4; cdr3_length: 16; cdr3_nt: TGTGCCAGCAGTTCGAGGACTAGCGGGGGGAACAATGAGCAGTTCTTC; cdr3_aa: CASSSRTSGGNNEQFF
d_call: -; j_call: TRBJ1-2; clone_size: few; v_call: TRBV30; cdr3_length: 12; cdr3_nt: TGTGCCTGGGAACTTCCGGGACGTGGCTACACCTTC; cdr3_aa: CAWELPGRGYTF
d_call: -; j_call: TRBJ2-1; clone_size: medium-sized; v_call: TRBV18; cdr3_length: 15; cdr3_nt: TGTGCCAGCTCACCAGAGCGGTTCTTTTACAATGAGCTGTTCTTC; cdr3_aa: CASSPERFFYNELFF
d_call: -; j_call: TRBJ1-1; clone_size: -; v_call: TRBV12-3/TRBV12-4; cdr3_length: 12; cdr3_nt: TGTGCCAGCAGTATGCCAGGACAAAGAGCTTTCTTT; cdr3_aa: CASSMPGQRAFF
d_call: TRBD1; j_call: TRBJ1-1; clone_size: -; v_call: TRBV19; cdr3_length: 14; cdr3_nt: TGTGCCAGTTACCCCGGACAGGTGAACACTGAAGCTTTCTTT; cdr3_aa: CASYPGQVNTEAFF
d_call: -; j_call: TRBJ2-6; clone_size: few; v_call: TRBV5-1; cdr3_length: 19; cdr3_nt: TGCGCCAGCAGCTTGGACCTCGGGGGCGGGTCTTCTGGGGCCAACGTCCTGACTTTC; cdr3_aa: CASSLDLGGGSSGANVLTF
d_call: TRBD1; j_call: TRBJ2-5; clone_size: once; v_call: TRBV14; cdr3_length: 14; cdr3_nt: TGTGCCAGCAGTTACCGGACAGGGGGTAAGACCCAGTACTTC; cdr3_aa: CASSYRTGGKTQYF